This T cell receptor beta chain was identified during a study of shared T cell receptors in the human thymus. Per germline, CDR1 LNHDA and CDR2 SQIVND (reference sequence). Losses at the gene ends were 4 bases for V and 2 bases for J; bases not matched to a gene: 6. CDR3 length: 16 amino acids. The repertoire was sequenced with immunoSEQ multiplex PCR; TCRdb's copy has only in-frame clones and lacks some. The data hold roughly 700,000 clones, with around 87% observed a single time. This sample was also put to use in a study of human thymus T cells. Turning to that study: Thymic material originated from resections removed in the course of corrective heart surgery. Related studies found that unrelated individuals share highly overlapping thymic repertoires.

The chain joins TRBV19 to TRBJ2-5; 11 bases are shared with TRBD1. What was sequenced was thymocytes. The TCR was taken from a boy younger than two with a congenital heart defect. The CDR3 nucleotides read TGTGCCAGTAGTACGGGACAGGGGGGCTGTCAAGAGACCCAGTACTTC. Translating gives CASSTGQGGCQETQYF.